These 22 T cell receptor beta chains originate from one sample sequenced in a study of T-cell memory formation after mild COVID-19 (TCRdb year 2021). Library prep was done by 5' RACE. Sequenced using an Illumina NovaSeq 6000. In-frame beta chains were kept once TCRdb had trimmed the public reads at Q25 with fastp and called clones with MiXCR. All rows with the same CDR3 protein become a single entry with the most common DNA and genes. For this sample there are roughly 240,000 distinct CDR3 sequences; about a sixth appear just once. The top ten clonotypes cover over 20% of the sample. The sequencing input was PBMCs or a T cell subset sorted from them (not recorded which). The source is a young man who had mild COVID-19 (a few samples of this study predate the infection). The sample titles of this study are shuffled in the database, so cell type and time point are left out; the donor was told from shared clones.

This clonotype was seen once. The rearrangement uses TRBV7-8 and TRBJ1-2, with D perhaps matching TRBD1 (5 bases). The germline V gene has CDR1 SGHVS and CDR2 FQNEAQ. CDR3 length: 12 amino acids. Trimming pared 7 bases from V and 7 bases from J, leaving 13 bases between. This CDR3 is CASKMGGGGYTF. Here the CDR3 DNA reads TGTGCCAGCAAAATGGGCGGGGGTGGCTACACCTTC.

The rearrangement joins TRBV9 to TRBJ1-5; the D is unclear. This CDR3 region has 14 residues. V was trimmed by 0 bases and J by 7 bases, leaving 11 bases between them. Germline V gives CDR1 SGDLS, CDR2 YYNGEE. The CDR3 nucleotides are TGTGCCAGCAGCGTAGGAGAAGAGTACCAGCCCCAGCATTTT. Translation: CASSVGEEYQPQHF.

This clonotype showed up just a few times. The chain couples TRBV7-3 to TRBJ2-3, with 7 nucleotides matching TRBD2. This CDR3 comprises 15 residues. With 3 bases clipped from V and 0 bases from J, the junction kept 3 bases outside the gene matches. CDR1 and CDR2 (germline): SGHTA, FQGTGA. The CDR3 protein is CASSFSGASTDTQYF. Written as DNA, the CDR3 is TGTGCCAGCAGCTTCAGCGGGGCTAGCACAGATACGCAGTATTTT.

This clonotype occurred a few times. The rearrangement uses TRBV20-1 and TRBJ2-5; D is possibly TRBD2 (6 bases). CDR3 length: 13 residues. Trimming took 6 bases from V and 7 from J, leaving 18 bases between them. Germline-derived CDR1 and CDR2 are DFQATT and SNEGSKA (reference sequence). For the CDR3, the DNA is TGCAGTGCAAAGACCGGGGGACGTGGGACCCAGTACTTC. It specifies CSAKTGGRGTQYF.

The rearrangement joins TRBV6-5 to TRBJ1-2; D perhaps matches TRBD1 (6 bases). Germline CDR1 reads MNHEY; CDR2 reads SVGAGI. V was clipped by 4 bases and J by 4 bases, with 16 bases between them. The CDR3 consists of 15 residues. CDR3 sequence (DNA): TGTGCCAGCAGTTTTCGGGACACCAACCCCTATGGCTACACCTTC. This encodes CASSFRDTNPYGYTF.

A few counts support this clonotype. V usage is TRBV7-6 and J usage is TRBJ2-5; TRBD2 matches at 10 bases. The CDR3 has 16 residues. In germline, CDR1 is SGHVS, CDR2 FNYEAQ. V shed 7 bases, J shed 5 bases, and the junction held 13 bases outside the gene matches. The CDR3 DNA reads as TGTGCCAGCACCCAAGGCCCAGCGGGGGGGCTCGAGACCCAGTACTTC. It yields the protein CASTQGPAGGLETQYF. Together with reference TRBV7-6 and TRBJ2-5, the CDR3 gives the full variable domain: GAGVSQSPRYKVTKRGQDVALRCDPISGHVSLYWYRQALGQGPEFLTYFNYEAQQDKSGLPNDRFSAERPEGSISTLTIQRTEQRDSAMYRCASTQGPAGGLETQYFGPGTRLLVL.

This clonotype was observed a handful of times. This sequence joins TRBV5-1 and TRBJ2-7; D is possibly TRBD1 or TRBD2 (6 bases each). Per germline, CDR1 SGHRS and CDR2 YFSETQ. The CDR3 is made up of 15 amino acids. Trimming cost V 0 bases and J 2 bases, with 12 bases left between them. The CDR3 loop reads CASSLATGRTYEQYF. CDR3 in DNA: TGCGCCAGCAGCTTGGCAACAGGGAGGACCTACGAGCAGTACTTC.

This clonotype was seen only a few times. J is TRBJ1-5 and V is TRBV15; D is ambiguous. Trimming stripped 1 base from V and 2 bases from J, with 15 bases between. Germline V gives CDR1 LNHNV, CDR2 YYDKDF (reference sequence). This CDR3 is 17 amino acids long. CDR3 protein: CATSRGNRTPGNQPQHF. For the CDR3, the DNA is TGTGCCACCAGCAGAGGGAACCGCACCCCGGGCAATCAGCCCCAGCATTTT. Drawing the rest from reference TRBV15 and TRBJ1-5, the complete variable domain is DAMVIQNPRYQVTQFGKPVTLSCSQTLNHNVMYWYQQKSSQAPKLLFHYYDKDFNNEADTPDNFQSRRPNTSFCFLDIRSPGLGDTAMYLCATSRGNRTPGNQPQHFGDGTRLSIL.

This clonotype was counted between two and nine times. The chain joins TRBV6-5 to TRBJ2-3, with 11 bases lining up with TRBD1. The CDR3 covers 17 residues. The germline V gene has CDR1 MNHEY and CDR2 SVGAGI. Trimming removed 4 bases from V and 1 base from J; junction bases left unmatched: 7. The DNA for the CDR3 is TGTGCCAGCAGTTTTCCGGGACAGGGGGAAGGCACAGATACGCAGTATTTT. It yields the protein CASSFPGQGEGTDTQYF.

The chain employs TRBV6-6 and TRBJ2-1; 10 bases map to TRBD2. After removal of 0 bases from V and 5 bases from J, the junction contained 1 base not matched to a gene. The CDR3 sequence is 15 residues long. Germline-derived CDR1 and CDR2 are MNHNY and SVGAGI (reference sequence). CDR3 sequence (DNA): TGTGCCAGCAGTTACTCAAGCGGGGGGGACAATGAGCAGTTCTTC. It specifies CASSYSSGGDNEQFF.

This clonotype came up many times. The chain recombines TRBV6-5 with TRBJ1-5; D not certain. Trimming stripped 6 bases from V and 2 bases from J, with 11 bases between. From germline, CDR1 is MNHEY and CDR2 SVGAGI. This CDR3 has 14 residues. This chain's CDR3 is CASSRAVGNQPQHF. The CDR3 DNA sequence: TGTGCCAGCAGCCGAGCGGTGGGCAATCAGCCCCAGCATTTT.

This clonotype was observed a handful of times. The chain combines TRBV12-3 or TRBV12-4 with TRBJ2-1, with 9 bases fitting TRBD2. The CDR3 totals 19 residues. V trimming: 4 bases; J trimming: 0 bases; junction bases outside the gene matches: 13. Written as DNA, the CDR3 is TGTGCCAGCAGTTCCAACGACGGAGCGGGGGGCTCCTCCTACAATGAGCAGTTCTTC. It specifies CASSSNDGAGGSSYNEQFF.

V and J are TRBV3-1 and TRBJ2-7, with 9 positions matching TRBD1. V was clipped by 10 bases and J by 9 bases; unmatched bases: 10. This CDR3 spans 12 amino acids. CDR1 and CDR2 (germline): LGHDT, YNNKEL (reference sequence). The CDR3, as DNA: TGTGCCACAACGGACAGGGGCCTTAGGCAGTACTTC. Protein sequence: CATTDRGLRQYF.

This sequence joins TRBV12-3 or TRBV12-4 and TRBJ1-2, with D possibly TRBD1 on 5 matching bases. V was cut by 3 bases and J by 4 bases, with 9 bases left in between. The CDR3 is 13 residues long. CDR3 sequence reads: CASSLGRIYGYTF. The CDR3 nucleotides read TGTGCCAGCAGTTTGGGACGGATCTATGGCTACACCTTC.

The chain links TRBV7-9 to TRBJ2-3; 7 positions match TRBD2. V was pared by 4 bases and J by 2 bases, with 12 bases of the junction left unmatched. Germline V gene sequence: CDR1 SEHNR, CDR2 FQNEAQ (reference sequence). The CDR3 is made up of 17 amino acids. The CDR3, as DNA: TGTGCCAGCAGCTCCCCCCCTAGCGGCTCCCCCACAGATACGCAGTATTTT. Its translation: CASSSPPSGSPTDTQYF.

V and J are TRBV6-6 and TRBJ2-7, with TRBD1 as a possible D gene (6 bases). Trimming took off 7 bases at V and 0 bases at J, with 10 bases between the two ends. CDR1 is MNHNY and CDR2 is SVGAGI in the germline V gene (reference sequence). This CDR3 is 13 amino acids long. The CDR3 here is CASKTGFSYEQYF. The CDR3 coding sequence is TGTGCCAGCAAAACAGGGTTCTCCTACGAGCAGTACTTC.

The rearrangement uses TRBV7-2 and TRBJ2-7, with unresolved D. The CDR3 consists of 14 residues. Trimming stripped 1 base from V and 6 bases from J, with 13 bases between. Germline assignment: CDR1 SGHTA and CDR2 FQGNSA. CDR3 DNA sequence: TGTGCCAGCAGCTTAGGCCGTGGTGGGATCGAGCAGTACTTC. It specifies CASSLGRGGIEQYF. Filled out from reference TRBV7-2 and TRBJ2-7, the complete variable domain reads GAGVSQSPSNKVTEKGKDVELRCDPISGHTALYWYRQSLGQGLEFLIYFQGNSAPDKSGLPSDRFSAERTGGSVSTLTIQRTQQEDSAVYLCASSLGRGGIEQYFGPGTRLTVT.

The CDR3 sequence: CATSDGDRGIDTQYF. For the CDR3, the DNA is TGTGCCACCAGTGATGGGGACAGGGGGATTGATACGCAGTATTTT. The chain is built from TRBV24-1 and TRBJ2-3; TRBD1 matches 11 bases. CDR3 length: 15 residues. CDR1 and CDR2 from the germline V gene are KGHDR and SFDVKD. Unmatched junction bases numbered 4, after V lost 3 bases and J lost 6 bases.

The chain combines TRBV7-9 with TRBJ1-1; unclear D gene. CDR3 length: 13 residues. Trimming shortened V by 4 bases and J by 1 base, and 7 bases separated the two germline ends. Germline V gene sequence: CDR1 SEHNR, CDR2 FQNEAQ (reference sequence). CDR3 in amino acids: CASSSDWNTEAFF. DNA for the CDR3: TGTGCCAGCAGCTCGGACTGGAACACTGAAGCTTTCTTT.

This clonotype was seen more than once but under ten times. The CDR3 reads CASSSRVVGGELFF. The CDR3 DNA follows: TGTGCCAGCAGCTCGAGGGTAGTAGGCGGGGAGCTGTTTTTT. The gene calls are TRBV7-2 and TRBJ2-2, with D possibly matching TRBD2 (5 bases). The germline V gene encodes CDR1 SGHTA and CDR2 FQGNSA. The V and J ends lost 4 bases and 7 bases respectively, with 13 bases between them. The CDR3 spans 14 residues. The variable domain in full, completed from reference TRBV7-2 and TRBJ2-2, reads GAGVSQSPSNKVTEKGKDVELRCDPISGHTALYWYRQSLGQGLEFLIYFQGNSAPDKSGLPSDRFSAERTGGSVSTLTIQRTQQEDSAVYLCASSSRVVGGELFFGEGSRLTVL.

The chain joins TRBV20-1 to TRBJ1-2; possible D gene TRBD1, 6 bases. V was cut by 2 bases and J by 4 bases, with 20 bases left in between. The CDR3 extends over 16 amino acids. Germline loops: CDR1 DFQATT, CDR2 SNEGSKA (reference sequence). The CDR3 region has the DNA TGCAGTGCTAGAAATGGGGGATCGGGGGCCGGCTATGGCTACACCTTC. Amino acids: CSARNGGSGAGYGYTF.

This clonotype was found a few times. The gene calls are TRBV10-3 and TRBJ2-6; TRBD2 is a possible D gene (6 bases). Trimming removed 3 bases at V and 0 bases at J, with 12 bases between. Germline CDR1 ENHRY, CDR2 SYGVKD. The CDR3 is made up of 17 amino acids. CDR3 sequence: CAISDERVYSGANVLTF. The CDR3 DNA is TGTGCCATCAGTGATGAGCGGGTATACTCTGGGGCCAACGTCCTGACTTTC.